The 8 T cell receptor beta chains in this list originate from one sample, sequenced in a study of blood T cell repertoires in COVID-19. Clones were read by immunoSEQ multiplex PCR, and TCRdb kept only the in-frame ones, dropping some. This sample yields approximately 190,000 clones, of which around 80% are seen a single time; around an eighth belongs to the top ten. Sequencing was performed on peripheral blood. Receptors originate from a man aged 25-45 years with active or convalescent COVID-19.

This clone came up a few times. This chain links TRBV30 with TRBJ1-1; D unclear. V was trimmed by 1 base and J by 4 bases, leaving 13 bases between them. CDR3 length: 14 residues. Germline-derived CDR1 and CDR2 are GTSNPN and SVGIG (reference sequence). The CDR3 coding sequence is TGTGCCTGGAGTGGCGGCCCCGGGGTCACTGAAGCTTTCTTT. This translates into CAWSGGPGVTEAFF.

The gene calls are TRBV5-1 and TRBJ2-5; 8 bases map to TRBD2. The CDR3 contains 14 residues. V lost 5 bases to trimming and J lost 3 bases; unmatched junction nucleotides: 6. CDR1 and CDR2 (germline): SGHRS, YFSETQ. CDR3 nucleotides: TGCGCCAGCAGAGCGGGGGCGGTGGAAGAGACCCAGTACTTC. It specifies CASRAGAVEETQYF.

CDR3 sequence reads: CASSSFRGYEQYV. Here the CDR3 DNA reads TGCGCCAGCAGTTCATTCAGGGGTTACGAGCAGTACGTC. This chain joins TRBV10-2 and TRBJ2-7, with D maybe TRBD1 (6 bases). This CDR3 contains 13 residues. In germline, CDR1 is WSHSY, CDR2 SAAADI. The ends were cut back, 5 bases at V and 4 bases at J, with 12 bases in the middle.

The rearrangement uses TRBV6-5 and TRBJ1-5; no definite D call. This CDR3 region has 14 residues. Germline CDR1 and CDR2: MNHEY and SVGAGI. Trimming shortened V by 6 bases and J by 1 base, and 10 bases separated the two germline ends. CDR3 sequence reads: CASSSAESNQPQHF. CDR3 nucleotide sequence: TGTGCCAGCAGCTCAGCGGAAAGCAATCAGCCCCAGCATTTT.

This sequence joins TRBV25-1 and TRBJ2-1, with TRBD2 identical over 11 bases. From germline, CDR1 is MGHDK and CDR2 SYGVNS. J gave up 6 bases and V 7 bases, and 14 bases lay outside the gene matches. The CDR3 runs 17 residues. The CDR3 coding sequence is TGTGCCAGCATCCGACCGATACTAGCGGGGGACCCCAATGAGCAGTTCTTC. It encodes CASIRPILAGDPNEQFF.

CDR3 sequence: CASSIRGRPREETQYF. In DNA, the CDR3 is TGTGCCAGTAGTATCAGGGGTCGACCGAGGGAAGAGACCCAGTACTTC. The chain joins TRBV19 to TRBJ2-5; a possible D gene is TRBD1 (6 bases). Germline V gene sequence: CDR1 LNHDA, CDR2 SQIVND (reference sequence). This CDR3 is built from 16 residues. V was clipped by 3 bases and J by 3 bases, with 17 bases between them.

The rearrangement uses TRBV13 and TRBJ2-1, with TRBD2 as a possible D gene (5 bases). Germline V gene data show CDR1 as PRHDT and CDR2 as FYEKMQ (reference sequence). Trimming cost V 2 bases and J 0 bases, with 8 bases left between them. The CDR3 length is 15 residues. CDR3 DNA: TGTGCCAGCAGCTTAATAGGGAGCTCCTACAATGAGCAGTTCTTC. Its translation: CASSLIGSSYNEQFF.

CDR3 sequence reads: CASLDIGSETQYF. The CDR3, as DNA: TGTGCCAGCCTCGACATTGGATCGGAGACCCAGTACTTC. The chain links TRBV12-3 or TRBV12-4 to TRBJ2-5, with D unresolved. The CDR3 consists of 13 residues. Trimming took off 8 bases at V and 5 bases at J, with 15 bases between the two ends.